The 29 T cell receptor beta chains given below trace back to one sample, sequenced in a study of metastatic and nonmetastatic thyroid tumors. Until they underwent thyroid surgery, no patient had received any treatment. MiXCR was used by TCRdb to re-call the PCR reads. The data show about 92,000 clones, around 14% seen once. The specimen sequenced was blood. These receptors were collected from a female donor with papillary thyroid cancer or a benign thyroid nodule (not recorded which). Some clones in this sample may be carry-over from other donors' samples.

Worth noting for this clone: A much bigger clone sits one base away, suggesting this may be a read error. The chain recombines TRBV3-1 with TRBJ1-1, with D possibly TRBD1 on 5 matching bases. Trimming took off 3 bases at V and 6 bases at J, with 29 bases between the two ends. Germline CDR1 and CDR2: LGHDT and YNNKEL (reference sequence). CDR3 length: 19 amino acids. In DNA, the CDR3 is TGTGCCAGCAGCCACTTATTCCGCAGGGAATTGTTCGGGCACGCTGAAGCTTTCTTT. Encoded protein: CASSHLFRRELFGHAEAFF.

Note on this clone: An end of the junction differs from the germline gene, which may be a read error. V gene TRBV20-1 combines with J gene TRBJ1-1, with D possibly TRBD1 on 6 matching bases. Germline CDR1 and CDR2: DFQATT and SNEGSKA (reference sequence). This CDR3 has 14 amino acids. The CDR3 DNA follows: TGCAATGCTAGGGCGGGACACCAGAACACTGAAGCTTTCTTT. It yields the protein CNARAGHQNTEAFF.

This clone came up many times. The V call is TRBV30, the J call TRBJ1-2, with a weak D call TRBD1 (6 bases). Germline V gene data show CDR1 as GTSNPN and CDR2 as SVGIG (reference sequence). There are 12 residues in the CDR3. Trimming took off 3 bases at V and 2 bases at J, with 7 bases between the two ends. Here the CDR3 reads CAWRRGNYGYTF. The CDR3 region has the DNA TGTGCCTGGAGGAGGGGGAACTATGGCTACACCTTC.

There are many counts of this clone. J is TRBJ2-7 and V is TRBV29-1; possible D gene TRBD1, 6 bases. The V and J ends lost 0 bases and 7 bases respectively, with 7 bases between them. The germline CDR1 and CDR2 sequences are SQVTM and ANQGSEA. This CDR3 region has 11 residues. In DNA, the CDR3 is TGCAGCGTTGAAGAGAGGGGGGAGCAGTACTTC. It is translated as CSVEERGEQYF.

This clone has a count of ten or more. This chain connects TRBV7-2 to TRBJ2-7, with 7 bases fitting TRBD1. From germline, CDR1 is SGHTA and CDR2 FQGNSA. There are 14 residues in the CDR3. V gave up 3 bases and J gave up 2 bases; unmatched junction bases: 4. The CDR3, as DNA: TGTGCCAGCAGCTTCTCAGGACAGGCCTACGAGCAGTACTTC. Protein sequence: CASSFSGQAYEQYF.

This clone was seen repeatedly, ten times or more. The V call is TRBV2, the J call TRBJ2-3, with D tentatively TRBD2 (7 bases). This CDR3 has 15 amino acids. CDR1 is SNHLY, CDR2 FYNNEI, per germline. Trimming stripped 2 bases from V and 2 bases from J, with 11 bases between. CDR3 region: CASSELAGATDTQYF. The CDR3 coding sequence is TGTGCCAGCAGTGAATTGGCGGGGGCCACAGATACGCAGTATTTT.

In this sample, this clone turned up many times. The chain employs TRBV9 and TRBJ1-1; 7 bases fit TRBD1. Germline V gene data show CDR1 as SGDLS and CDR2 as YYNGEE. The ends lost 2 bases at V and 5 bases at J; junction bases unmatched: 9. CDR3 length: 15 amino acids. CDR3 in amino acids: CASSVGGQPATEAFF. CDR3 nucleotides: TGTGCCAGCAGCGTGGGGGGACAGCCGGCGACTGAAGCTTTCTTT.

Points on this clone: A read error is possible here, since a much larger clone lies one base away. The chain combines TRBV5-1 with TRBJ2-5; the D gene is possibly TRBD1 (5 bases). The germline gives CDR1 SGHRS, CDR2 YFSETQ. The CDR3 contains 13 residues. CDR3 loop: CASSLGGEKTHYF. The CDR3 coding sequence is TGCGCCAGCAGCTTGGGGGGCGAAAAGACCCATTACTTC.

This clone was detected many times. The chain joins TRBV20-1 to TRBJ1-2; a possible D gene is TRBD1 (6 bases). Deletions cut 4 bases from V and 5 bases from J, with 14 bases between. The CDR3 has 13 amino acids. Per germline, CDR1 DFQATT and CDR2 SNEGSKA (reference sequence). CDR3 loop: CSAIQGTTYGYTF. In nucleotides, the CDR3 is TGCAGTGCTATTCAGGGGACAACTTATGGCTACACCTTC.

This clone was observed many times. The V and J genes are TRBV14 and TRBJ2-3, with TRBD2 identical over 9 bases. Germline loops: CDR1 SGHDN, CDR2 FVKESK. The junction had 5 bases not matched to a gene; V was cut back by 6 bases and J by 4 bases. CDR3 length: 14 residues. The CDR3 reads CASRPGGGADTQYF. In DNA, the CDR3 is TGTGCCAGCAGGCCTGGCGGGGGGGCAGATACGCAGTATTTT.

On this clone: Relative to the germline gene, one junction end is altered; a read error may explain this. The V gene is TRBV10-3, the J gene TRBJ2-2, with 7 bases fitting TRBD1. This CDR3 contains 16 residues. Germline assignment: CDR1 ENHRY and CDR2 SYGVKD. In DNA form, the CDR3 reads TGTGCCATCAGTGAACGACAGGGTACGAACAACGGGGAGATGTTTTTT. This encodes CAISERQGTNNGEMFF.

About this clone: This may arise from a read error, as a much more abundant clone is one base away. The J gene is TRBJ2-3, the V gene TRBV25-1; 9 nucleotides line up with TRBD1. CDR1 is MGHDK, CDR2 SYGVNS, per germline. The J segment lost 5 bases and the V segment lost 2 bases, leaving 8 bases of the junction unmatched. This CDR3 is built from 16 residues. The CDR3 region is CASSEPGTGTKDTQYF. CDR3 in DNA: TGTGCCAGCAGTGAACCCGGGACAGGGACTAAAGATACGCAGTATTTT.

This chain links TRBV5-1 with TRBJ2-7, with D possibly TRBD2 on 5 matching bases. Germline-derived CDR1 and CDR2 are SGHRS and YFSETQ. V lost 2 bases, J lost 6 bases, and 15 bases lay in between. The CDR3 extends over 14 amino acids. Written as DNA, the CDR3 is TGCGCCAGCAGCTTCTCCTGGACTGCGTCCGAGCAGTACTTC. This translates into CASSFSWTASEQYF.

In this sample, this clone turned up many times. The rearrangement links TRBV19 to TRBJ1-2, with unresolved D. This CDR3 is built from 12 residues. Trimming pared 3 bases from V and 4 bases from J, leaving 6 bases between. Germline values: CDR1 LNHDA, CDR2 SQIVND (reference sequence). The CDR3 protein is CASSILGYGYTF. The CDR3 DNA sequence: TGTGCCAGTAGTATCCTTGGCTATGGCTACACCTTC.

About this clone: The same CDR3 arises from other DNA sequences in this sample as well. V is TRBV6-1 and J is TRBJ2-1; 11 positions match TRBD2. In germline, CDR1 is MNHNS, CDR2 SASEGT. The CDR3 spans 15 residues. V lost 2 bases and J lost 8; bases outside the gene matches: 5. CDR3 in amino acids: CASSELAGGPDEQFF. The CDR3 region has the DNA TGTGCCAGCAGTGAACTAGCGGGAGGTCCCGATGAGCAGTTCTTC.

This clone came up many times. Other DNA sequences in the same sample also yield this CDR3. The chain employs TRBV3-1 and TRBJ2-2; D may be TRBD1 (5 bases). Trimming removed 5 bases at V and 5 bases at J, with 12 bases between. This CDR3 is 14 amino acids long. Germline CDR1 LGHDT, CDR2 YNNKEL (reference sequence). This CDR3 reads CASSYGASTGELFF. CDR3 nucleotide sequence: TGTGCCAGCAGCTATGGGGCTAGTACCGGGGAGCTGTTTTTT.

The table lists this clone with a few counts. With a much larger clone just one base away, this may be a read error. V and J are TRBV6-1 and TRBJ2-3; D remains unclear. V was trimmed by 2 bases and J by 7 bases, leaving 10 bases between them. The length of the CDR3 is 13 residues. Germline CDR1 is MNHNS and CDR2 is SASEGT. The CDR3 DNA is TGTGCCAGCAGTGAATGTCCTCAGTATACGCAGTATTTT. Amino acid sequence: CASSECPQYTQYF.

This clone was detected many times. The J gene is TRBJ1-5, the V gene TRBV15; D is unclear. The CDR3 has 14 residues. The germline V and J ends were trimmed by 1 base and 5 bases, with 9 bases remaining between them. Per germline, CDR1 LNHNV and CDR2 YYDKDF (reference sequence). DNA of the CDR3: TGTGCCACCAGCAGAGGACGGAGTGATCAGCCCCAGCATTTT. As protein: CATSRGRSDQPQHF.

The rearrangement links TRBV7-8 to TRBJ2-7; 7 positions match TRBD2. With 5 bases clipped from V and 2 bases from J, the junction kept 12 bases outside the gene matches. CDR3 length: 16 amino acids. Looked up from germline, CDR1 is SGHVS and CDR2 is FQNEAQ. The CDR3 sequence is CASSLDSGGGTYEQYF. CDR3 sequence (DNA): TGTGCCAGCAGCCTGGATAGTGGCGGGGGAACCTACGAGCAGTACTTC.

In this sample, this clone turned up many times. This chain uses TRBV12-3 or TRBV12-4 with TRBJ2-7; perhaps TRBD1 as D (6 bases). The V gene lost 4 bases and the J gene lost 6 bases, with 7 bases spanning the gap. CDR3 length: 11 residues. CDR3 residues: CASSSGAEQYF. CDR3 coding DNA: TGTGCCAGCAGTTCAGGGGCCGAGCAGTACTTC.

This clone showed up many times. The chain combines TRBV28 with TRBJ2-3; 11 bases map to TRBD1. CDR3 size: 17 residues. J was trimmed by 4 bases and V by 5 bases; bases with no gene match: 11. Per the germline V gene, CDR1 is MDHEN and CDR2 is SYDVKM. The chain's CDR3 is CASSTPPGQGESDTQYF. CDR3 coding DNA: TGTGCCAGCAGTACACCACCGGGACAGGGGGAATCAGATACGCAGTATTTT. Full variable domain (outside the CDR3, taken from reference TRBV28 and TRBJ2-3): DVKVTQSSRYLVKRTGEKVFLECVQDMDHENMFWYRQDPGLGLRLIYFSYDVKMKEKGDIPEGYSVSREKKERFSLILESASTNQTSMYLCASSTPPGQGESDTQYFGPGTRLTVL.

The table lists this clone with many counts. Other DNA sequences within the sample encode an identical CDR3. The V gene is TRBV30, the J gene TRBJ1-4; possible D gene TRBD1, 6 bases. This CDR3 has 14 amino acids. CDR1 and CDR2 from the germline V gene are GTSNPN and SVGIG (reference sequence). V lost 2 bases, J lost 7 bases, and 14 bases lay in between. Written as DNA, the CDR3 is TGTGCCTGGAGTCAATGGACAGATGCTGAAAAACTGTTTTTT. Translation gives CAWSQWTDAEKLFF. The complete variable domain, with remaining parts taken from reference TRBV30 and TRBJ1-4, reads SQTIHQWPATLVQPVGSPLSLECTVEGTSNPNLYWYRQAAGRGLQLLFYSVGIGQISSEVPQNLSASRPQDRQFILSSKKLLLSDSGFYLCAWSQWTDAEKLFFGSGTQLSVL.

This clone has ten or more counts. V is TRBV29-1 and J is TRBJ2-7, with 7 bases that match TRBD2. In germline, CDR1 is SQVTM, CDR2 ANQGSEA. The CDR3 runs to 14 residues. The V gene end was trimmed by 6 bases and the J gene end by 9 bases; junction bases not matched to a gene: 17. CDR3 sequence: CSVGDGRGLDWQYF. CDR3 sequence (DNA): TGCAGCGTCGGGGATGGGAGGGGCCTAGATTGGCAGTACTTC.

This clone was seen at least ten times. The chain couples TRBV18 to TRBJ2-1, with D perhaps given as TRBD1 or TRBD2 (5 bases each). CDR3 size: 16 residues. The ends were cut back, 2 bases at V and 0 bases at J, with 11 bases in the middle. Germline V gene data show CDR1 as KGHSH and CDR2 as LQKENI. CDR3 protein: CASSPLGESSYNEQFF. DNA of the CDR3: TGTGCCAGCTCACCATTAGGGGAGAGCTCCTACAATGAGCAGTTCTTC.

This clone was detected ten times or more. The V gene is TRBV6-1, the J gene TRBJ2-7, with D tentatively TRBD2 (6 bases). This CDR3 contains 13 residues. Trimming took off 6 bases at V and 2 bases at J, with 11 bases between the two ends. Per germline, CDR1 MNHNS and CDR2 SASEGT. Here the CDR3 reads CASRSGGAYEQYF. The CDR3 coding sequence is TGTGCCAGCAGGTCCGGGGGAGCCTACGAGCAGTACTTC.

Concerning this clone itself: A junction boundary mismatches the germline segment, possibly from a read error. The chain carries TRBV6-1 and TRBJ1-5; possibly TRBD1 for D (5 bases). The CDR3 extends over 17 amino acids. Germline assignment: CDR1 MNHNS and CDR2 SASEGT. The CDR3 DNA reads TGTGCCAGCATTGTATCTGGGCAAACAAGGGGCAATCATCCCCAGCATTTT. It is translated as CASIVSGQTRGNHPQHF.

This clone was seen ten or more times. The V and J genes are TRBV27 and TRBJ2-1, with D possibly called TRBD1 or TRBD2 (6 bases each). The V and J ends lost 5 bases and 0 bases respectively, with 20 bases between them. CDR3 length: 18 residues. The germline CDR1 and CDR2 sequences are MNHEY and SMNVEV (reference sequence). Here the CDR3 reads CASSPFRGGPSSYNEQFF. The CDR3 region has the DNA TGTGCCAGCAGTCCCTTTAGAGGGGGGCCCAGCTCCTACAATGAGCAGTTCTTC.

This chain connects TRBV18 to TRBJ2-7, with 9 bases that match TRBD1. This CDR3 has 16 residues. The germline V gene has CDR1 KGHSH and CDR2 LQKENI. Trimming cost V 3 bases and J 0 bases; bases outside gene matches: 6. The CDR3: CASSPWGQGVSYEQYF. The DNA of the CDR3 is TGTGCCAGCTCACCCTGGGGACAGGGAGTCTCCTACGAGCAGTACTTC.

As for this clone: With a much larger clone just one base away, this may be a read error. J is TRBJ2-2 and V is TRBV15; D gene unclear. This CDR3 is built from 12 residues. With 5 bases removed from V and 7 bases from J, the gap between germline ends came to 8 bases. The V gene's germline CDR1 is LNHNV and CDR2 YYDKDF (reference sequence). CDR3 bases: TGTGCCACCAGCGTAAATCACGGGGAGCTGTTTTTT. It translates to CATSVNHGELFF.